Each of the 14 T cell receptor beta chains below was sequenced from the same sample in a study of shared clonotypes between healthy human individuals (dated by TCRdb to between 2020 and 2021). Library preparation used the immunoSEQ multiplex PCR assay. Held by TCRdb, this immuneACCESS table contains in-frame sequences only and omits some clones. Under half of the omission traces to an unresolved V gene where checked; the cause of the rest is unknown. In this sample the table shows about 2.3 million clones, 85% to 95% of which occur a single time. The ten biggest clones cover about 0.36% of the sample. The sample was naive CD4+ T cells from PBMCs. The sample's cell subset or site label, in plain terms: CD45RA+ positively selected. All receptors come from a man in his late teens or twenties in good health. Some clones in this sample may be carry-over from other donors' samples.

V and J are TRBV10-3 and TRBJ1-2, with D maybe TRBD1 (6 bases). The V and J ends lost 4 bases and 4 bases respectively, with 13 bases between them. This CDR3 comprises 14 residues. Germline assignment: CDR1 ENHRY and CDR2 SYGVKD. The CDR3 loop is CAISGGRGSYGYTF. CDR3 bases: TGTGCCATCAGTGGTGGCAGGGGTAGCTATGGCTACACCTTC.

The J gene is TRBJ2-3, the V gene TRBV11-2; tentative D call: TRBD1 (5 bases). This CDR3 comprises 14 residues. Germline lookup yields CDR1 SGHAT and CDR2 FQNNGV. Trimming took off 5 bases at V and 4 bases at J, with 13 bases between the two ends. The CDR3 reads CASSLIRGADTQYF. The DNA for the CDR3 is TGTGCCAGCAGCCTCATAAGGGGCGCAGATACGCAGTATTTT.

The V call is TRBV28, the J call TRBJ2-3; possibly TRBD1 for D (6 bases). This CDR3 is built from 14 residues. The V gene's germline CDR1 is MDHEN and CDR2 SYDVKM. V was clipped by 5 bases and J by 8 bases, with 17 bases between them. CDR3 loop: CASSAKGVGGTQYF. The CDR3 DNA is TGTGCCAGCAGTGCCAAGGGGGTAGGGGGTACGCAGTATTTT.

This clone was recorded only once. The chain carries TRBV15 and TRBJ1-3; TRBD1 matches 7 bases. This CDR3 region has 16 residues. Trimming removed 5 bases from V and 2 bases from J; junction bases left unmatched: 9. Germline-derived CDR1 and CDR2 are LNHNV and YYDKDF (reference sequence). The CDR3 DNA is TGTGCCACCAGCCCACGACGGACAGGAGCTGGAAACACCATATATTTT. Protein sequence: CATSPRRTGAGNTIYF.

V and J are TRBV7-2 and TRBJ2-5; 7 nucleotides align to TRBD2. V lost 8 bases and J lost 5; bases outside the gene matches: 5. The CDR3 spans 12 residues. In germline, CDR1 is SGHTA, CDR2 FQGNSA. The CDR3 spells CASQVGGETQYF. The DNA for the CDR3 is TGTGCCAGCCAAGTGGGGGGGGAGACCCAGTACTTC. The full variable domain, its missing parts supplied by reference TRBV7-2 and TRBJ2-5, is GAGVSQSPSNKVTEKGKDVELRCDPISGHTALYWYRQSLGQGLEFLIYFQGNSAPDKSGLPSDRFSAERTGGSVSTLTIQRTQQEDSAVYLCASQVGGETQYFGPGTRLLVL.

The V gene is TRBV5-4, the J gene TRBJ2-1; 8 nucleotides match TRBD2. V lost 1 base and J lost 7; bases outside the gene matches: 7. CDR3 length: 15 residues. Germline CDR1 is SGHNT and CDR2 is YYREEE (reference sequence). The CDR3 spells CASSLIKRERNEQFF. The DNA for the CDR3 is TGTGCCAGCAGCTTGATTAAGCGGGAGAGGAATGAGCAGTTCTTC. The whole variable domain, remainder taken from reference TRBV5-4 and TRBJ2-1, is ETGVTQSPTHLIKTRGQQVTLRCSSQSGHNTVSWYQQALGQGPQFIFQYYREEENGRGNFPPRFSGLQFPNYSSELNVNALELDDSALYLCASSLIKRERNEQFFGPGTRLTVL.

This clone was recorded once. The V and J genes are TRBV5-1 and TRBJ2-1, with 7 bases that match TRBD2. The ends lost 4 bases at V and 9 bases at J; junction bases unmatched: 7. This CDR3 is 13 amino acids long. Germline V gene data show CDR1 as SGHRS and CDR2 as YFSETQ. CDR3 in amino acids: CASSAGGGVEQFF. CDR3 nucleotide sequence: TGCGCCAGCAGCGCCGGGGGAGGGGTTGAGCAGTTCTTC.

For the CDR3, the DNA is TGTGCCAGCAGACGAGGACTAGCGGGAAGACAAGAGACCCAGTACTTC. This codes for CASRRGLAGRQETQYF. The rearrangement joins TRBV7-9 to TRBJ2-5; 12 nucleotides line up with TRBD2. The germline gives CDR1 SEHNR, CDR2 FQNEAQ (reference sequence). V gave up 6 bases and J gave up 2 bases; unmatched junction bases: 7. This CDR3 comprises 16 residues.

This clone was seen once. This sequence joins TRBV7-2 and TRBJ1-5; 10 bases fit TRBD1. With 5 bases clipped from V and 4 bases from J, the junction kept 11 bases outside the gene matches. The length of the CDR3 is 17 residues. CDR1 is SGHTA, CDR2 FQGNSA, per germline. CDR3 sequence (DNA): TGTGCCAGCAGCCACCCGACCGGGACAGGGGCTAATCAGCCCCAGCATTTT. Its protein is CASSHPTGTGANQPQHF.

V is TRBV29-1 and J is TRBJ1-3; D gene unclear. CDR3 length: 13 amino acids. The V end lost 6 bases, the J end lost 0 bases, and 9 bases lay between the germline ends. Germline V CDR1 and CDR2: SQVTM, ANQGSEA. The CDR3 nucleotides are TGCAGCGTAGCACCGATCTCTGGAAACACCATATATTTT. It translates to CSVAPISGNTIYF.

The rearrangement joins TRBV19 to TRBJ2-5, with 7 bases matching TRBD1. The germline V gene has CDR1 LNHDA and CDR2 SQIVND (reference sequence). V was clipped by 6 bases and J by 7 bases; unmatched bases: 20. The CDR3 has 17 residues. The CDR3 here is CASSQTSIRDRRGTQYF. As DNA, the CDR3 is TGTGCCAGTAGCCAGACGAGTATCCGGGACAGACGGGGGACCCAGTACTTC.

In this sample, this clone turned up once. The CDR3 coding sequence is TGCAGCGTTGAAGGACAGGCAACTAATGAAAAACTGTTTTTT. Residues: CSVEGQATNEKLFF. This sequence joins TRBV29-1 and TRBJ1-4, with D maybe TRBD1 (6 bases). Trimming left V 1 base short and J 0 bases short, with 6 bases between. The germline gives CDR1 SQVTM, CDR2 ANQGSEA. The CDR3 runs 14 residues. The variable domain in full, completed from reference TRBV29-1 and TRBJ1-4, reads SAVISQKPSRDICQRGTSLTIQCQVDSQVTMMFWYRQQPGQSLTLIATANQGSEATYESGFVIDKFPISRPNLTFSTLTVSNMSPEDSSIYLCSVEGQATNEKLFFGSGTQLSVL.

This clone was seen just once. V and J are TRBV9 and TRBJ2-3; D is undetermined. The CDR3 covers 14 residues. Per the germline V gene, CDR1 is SGDLS and CDR2 is YYNGEE. The V end lost 4 bases, the J end lost 5 bases, and 14 bases lay between the germline ends. The CDR3 bases are TGTGCCAGCAGCCTCCGGTCGGCCGAAGATACGCAGTATTTT. Residues: CASSLRSAEDTQYF.

The V and J genes are TRBV5-1 and TRBJ1-4; the D is unclear. This CDR3 has 13 residues. CDR1 is SGHRS and CDR2 is YFSETQ in the germline V gene. V lost 5 bases and J 8 bases, leaving 13 bases between the germline ends. The CDR3 coding sequence is TGCGCCAGCAGTAACAGTCCCGAAGAAAAACTGTTTTTT. Amino acids: CASSNSPEEKLFF.